The present T cell receptor beta chain was sequenced within a study of blood T cell repertoires in COVID-19. Study-wide background: Sites across the United States, Italy and Spain contributed samples from acute and convalescent COVID-19. From T cells, B-cell-depleted T cells, or PBMCs came the material, which was cDNA or gDNA.

V dropped 8 bases and J dropped 4 bases, with 14 bases sitting between them. The CDR3 contains 13 residues. The germline V gene encodes CDR1 SGHVS and CDR2 FQNEAQ. As handled by the study authors: Estimates of nucleated cell counts were drawn from the amplification of reference gene primers. Sequencing was performed with immunoSEQ multiplex PCR; in TCRdb, only in-frame clones are kept and a portion is missing. V, J and clone size were drawn from that table, and D and trimming were deduced from the DNA. Of 84,000 or so clones in the sample, 85% were seen once. The chain uses TRBV7-8 and TRBJ2-5; no reliable D call. This clonotype was sampled from a woman between 65 and 79 years old with active or convalescent COVID-19. Sequenced sample: peripheral blood. The CDR3 loop reads CASVPVTGETQYF. The DNA of the CDR3 is TGTGCCAGCGTACCGGTCACGGGAGAGACCCAGTACTTC.